The 4 T cell receptor beta chains below come from one sample, sequenced in a study of blood T cell repertoires in COVID-19. Here immunoSEQ multiplex PCR was the method, and the copy in TCRdb shows in-frame clones only, minus some. The data hold 150,000 to 200,000 clones, with roughly 83% observed a single time. Sequencing was performed on PBMCs or T cells enriched from blood (not recorded which). Receptors were obtained from a man aged 65-85 years who had been exposed to COVID-19.

The genes are TRBV9 and TRBJ2-3, with 11 positions matching TRBD2. This CDR3 contains 15 residues. J gave up 2 bases and V 2 bases, and 1 base lay outside the gene matches. From germline, CDR1 is SGDLS and CDR2 YYNGEE. The CDR3 DNA is TGTGCCAGCAGCGTTAGCGGGGGGGCCACAGATACGCAGTATTTT. It yields the protein CASSVSGGATDTQYF.

The chain combines TRBV7-2 with TRBJ2-5; the D gene is possibly TRBD2 (5 bases). The V gene's germline CDR1 is SGHTA and CDR2 FQGNSA. V lost 5 bases and J 3 bases, leaving 7 bases between the germline ends. The CDR3 is 12 residues long. CDR3 in amino acids: CASSELEETQYF. The CDR3 nucleotides are TGTGCCAGCAGCGAACTAGAAGAGACCCAGTACTTC.

The V and J genes are TRBV29-1 and TRBJ2-1; no definite D call. CDR1 SQVTM and CDR2 ANQGSEA come from the germline V gene. V was shortened by 3 bases and J by 6 bases, with 9 bases between the two germline ends. The CDR3 has 12 amino acids. CDR3 in DNA: TGCAGCGTTGATAGTGTATCCAATGAGCAGTTCTTC. Encoded protein: CSVDSVSNEQFF.

This clone was seen only a few times. The rearrangement links TRBV7-2 to TRBJ1-6, with D possibly matching TRBD1 (5 bases). Germline-derived CDR1 and CDR2 are SGHTA and FQGNSA. The germline V and J ends were trimmed by 0 bases and 7 bases, with 16 bases remaining between them. CDR3 length equals 17 residues. The CDR3 sequence is CASSLATRAGKNSPLHF. CDR3 in DNA: TGTGCCAGCAGCTTAGCGACCCGAGCAGGGAAAAATTCACCCCTCCACTTT.